The clone carrying this TCR beta chain was recorded at least ten times. These data are taken from a study of patients and donors after allogeneic stem cell transplantation. CDR1 and CDR2 (germline): SGHVS, FQNEAQ. The CDR3 is made up of 13 amino acids. Trimming stripped 1 base from V and 8 bases from J, with 9 bases between. MiXCR, applied by TCRdb to the RT-PCR reads, yields one record per CDR3 protein. In the table there are about 230,000 distinct CDR3 sequences, roughly 15% of which are singletons. The source material was blood, either unsorted or a sorted T cell fraction (not recorded which). This clonotype was obtained from a human donor who was either an allogeneic HSCT recipient or a stem cell or donor lymphocyte infusion donor (not recorded which). It is not recorded whose cells these are; they may come from a transplant donor. J is TRBJ2-1 and V is TRBV7-8, with D perhaps TRBD2 (6 bases). This chain's CDR3 is CASSLGWDYEQFF. CDR3 DNA: TGTGCCAGCAGCTTAGGGTGGGACTATGAGCAGTTCTTC.